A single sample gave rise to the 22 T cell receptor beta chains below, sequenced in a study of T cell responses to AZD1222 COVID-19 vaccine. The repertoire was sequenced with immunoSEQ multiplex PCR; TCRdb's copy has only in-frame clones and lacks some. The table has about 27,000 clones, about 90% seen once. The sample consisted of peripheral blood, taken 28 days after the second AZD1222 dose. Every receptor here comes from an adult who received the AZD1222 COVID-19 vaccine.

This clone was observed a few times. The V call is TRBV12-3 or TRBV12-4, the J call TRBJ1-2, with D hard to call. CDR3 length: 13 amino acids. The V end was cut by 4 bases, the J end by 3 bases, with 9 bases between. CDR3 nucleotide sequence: TGTGCCAGCAGTTATGGACGGTACTATGGCTACACCTTC. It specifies CASSYGRYYGYTF.

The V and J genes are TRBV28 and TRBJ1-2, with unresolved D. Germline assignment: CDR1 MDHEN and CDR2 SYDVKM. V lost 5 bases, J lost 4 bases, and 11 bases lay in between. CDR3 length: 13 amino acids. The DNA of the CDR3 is TGTGCCAGCAGTGGACGCACACTCTATGGCTACACCTTC. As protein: CASSGRTLYGYTF.

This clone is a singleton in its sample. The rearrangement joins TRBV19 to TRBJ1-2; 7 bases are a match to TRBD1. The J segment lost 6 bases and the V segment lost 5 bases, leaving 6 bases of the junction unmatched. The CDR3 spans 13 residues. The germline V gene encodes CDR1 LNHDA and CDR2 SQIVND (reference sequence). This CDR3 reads CASSLGGIDGYTF. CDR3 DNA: TGTGCCAGTAGTCTAGGGGGCATCGATGGCTACACCTTC. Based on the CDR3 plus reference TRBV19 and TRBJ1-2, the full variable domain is DGGITQSPKYLFRKEGQNVTLSCEQNLNHDAMYWYRQDPGQGLRLIYYSQIVNDFQKGDIAEGYSVSREKKESFPLTVTSAQKNPTAFYLCASSLGGIDGYTFGSGTRLTVV.

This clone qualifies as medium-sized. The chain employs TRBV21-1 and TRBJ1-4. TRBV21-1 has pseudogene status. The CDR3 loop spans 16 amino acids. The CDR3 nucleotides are TGTGCCAGCAGCAAAGGACCCCTATTCTCTAATGAAAAACTGTTTTTT. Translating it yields CASSKGPLFSNEKLFF.

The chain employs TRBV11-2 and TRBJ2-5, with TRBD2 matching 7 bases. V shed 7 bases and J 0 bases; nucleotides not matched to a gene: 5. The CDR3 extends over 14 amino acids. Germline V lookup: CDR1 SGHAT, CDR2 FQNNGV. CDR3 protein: CASTLAGDQETQYF. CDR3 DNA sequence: TGTGCCAGCACCCTGGCGGGGGACCAAGAGACCCAGTACTTC.

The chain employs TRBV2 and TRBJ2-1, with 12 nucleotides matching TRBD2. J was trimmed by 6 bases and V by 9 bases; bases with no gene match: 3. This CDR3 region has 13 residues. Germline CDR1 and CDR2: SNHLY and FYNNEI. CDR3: CARTSGRTNEQFF. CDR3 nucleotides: TGTGCCAGAACTAGCGGGAGGACCAATGAGCAGTTCTTC.

The CDR3, as DNA: TGCAGCGCAGGGACCCCTGGGGAAAAACTGTTTTTT. Translating it yields CSAGTPGEKLFF. V and J are TRBV29-1 and TRBJ1-4; perhaps TRBD1 as D (5 bases). Trimming took off 7 bases at V and 8 bases at J, with 14 bases between the two ends. The CDR3 is 12 amino acids. Germline values: CDR1 SQVTM, CDR2 ANQGSEA.

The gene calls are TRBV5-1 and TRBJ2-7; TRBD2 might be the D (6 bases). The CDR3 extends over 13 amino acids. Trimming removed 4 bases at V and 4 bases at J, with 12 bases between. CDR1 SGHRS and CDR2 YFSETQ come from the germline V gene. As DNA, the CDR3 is TGCGCCAGCAGCCCGACCGCGGGGTACGAGCAGTACTTC. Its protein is CASSPTAGYEQYF. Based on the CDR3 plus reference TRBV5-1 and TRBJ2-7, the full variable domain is KAGVTQTPRYLIKTRGQQVTLSCSPISGHRSVSWYQQTPGQGLQFLFEYFSETQRNKGNFPGRFSGRQFSNSRSEMNVSTLELGDSALYLCASSPTAGYEQYFGPGTRLTVT.

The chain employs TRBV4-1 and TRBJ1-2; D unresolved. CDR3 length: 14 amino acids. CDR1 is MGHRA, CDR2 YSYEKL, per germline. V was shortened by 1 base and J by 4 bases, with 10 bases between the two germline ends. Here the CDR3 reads CASSQGTAFYGYTF. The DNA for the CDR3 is TGCGCCAGCAGCCAAGGGACCGCTTTCTATGGCTACACCTTC.

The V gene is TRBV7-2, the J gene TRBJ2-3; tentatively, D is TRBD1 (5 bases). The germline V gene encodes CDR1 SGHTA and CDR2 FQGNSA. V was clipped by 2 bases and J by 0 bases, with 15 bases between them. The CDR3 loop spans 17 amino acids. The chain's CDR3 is CASSLQAGPSSTDTQYF. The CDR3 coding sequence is TGTGCCAGCAGCTTACAGGCAGGGCCCTCTAGCACAGATACGCAGTATTTT.

CDR3 DNA: TGTGCCAGCAGCCCTTTCGACAGGGACCATCAGCCCCAGCATTTT. Its protein is CASSPFDRDHQPQHF. The V and J genes are TRBV9 and TRBJ1-5; 7 bases match TRBD1. V dropped 4 bases and J dropped 5; count of bases not matched to a gene: 9. The CDR3 is 15 amino acids. Germline V gene data show CDR1 as SGDLS and CDR2 as YYNGEE.

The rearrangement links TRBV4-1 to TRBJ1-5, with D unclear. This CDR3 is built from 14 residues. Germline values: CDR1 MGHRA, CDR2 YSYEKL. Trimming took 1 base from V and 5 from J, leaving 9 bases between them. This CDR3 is CASSQGPIDQPQHF. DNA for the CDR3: TGCGCCAGCAGCCAAGGACCCATCGATCAGCCCCAGCATTTT.

This chain's CDR3 is CATSGRGGAPYEQYF. In nucleotides, the CDR3 is TGTGCCACCAGTGGGCGGGGGGGAGCCCCCTACGAGCAGTACTTC. The chain carries TRBV24-1 and TRBJ2-7; 9 bases line up with TRBD2. This CDR3 has 15 amino acids. Germline CDR1 reads KGHDR; CDR2 reads SFDVKD. V shed 5 bases and J 2 bases; nucleotides not matched to a gene: 6.

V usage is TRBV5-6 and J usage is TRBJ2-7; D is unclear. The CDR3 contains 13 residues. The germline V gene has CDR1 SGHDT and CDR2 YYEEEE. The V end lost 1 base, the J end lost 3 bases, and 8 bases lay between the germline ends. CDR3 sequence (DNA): TGTGCCAGCAGCTTGTGGGCCAGCTACGAGCAGTACTTC. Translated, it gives CASSLWASYEQYF.

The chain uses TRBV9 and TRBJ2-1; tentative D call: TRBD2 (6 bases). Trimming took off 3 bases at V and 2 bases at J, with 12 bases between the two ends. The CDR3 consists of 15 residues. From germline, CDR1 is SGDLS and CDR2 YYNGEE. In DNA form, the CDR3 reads TGTGCCAGCAGCGGGGGACTGCCGGCCTACAATGAGCAGTTCTTC. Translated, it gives CASSGGLPAYNEQFF.

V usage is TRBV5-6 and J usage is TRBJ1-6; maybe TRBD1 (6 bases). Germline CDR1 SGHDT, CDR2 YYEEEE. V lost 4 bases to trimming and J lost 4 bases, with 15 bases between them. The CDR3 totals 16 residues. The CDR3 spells CASSGTGHLYNSPLHF. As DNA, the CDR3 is TGTGCCAGCAGCGGGACGGGACACCTTTATAATTCACCCCTCCACTTT.

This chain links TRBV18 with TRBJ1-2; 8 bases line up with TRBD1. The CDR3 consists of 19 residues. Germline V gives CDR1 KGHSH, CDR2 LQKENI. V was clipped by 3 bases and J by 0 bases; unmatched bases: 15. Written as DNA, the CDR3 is TGTGCCAGCTCACCGACCGCAGGGACAGGAACTGGCCCTAACTATGGCTACACCTTC. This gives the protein CASSPTAGTGTGPNYGYTF. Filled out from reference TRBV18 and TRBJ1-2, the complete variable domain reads NAGVMQNPRHLVRRRGQEARLRCSPMKGHSHVYWYRQLPEEGLKFMVYLQKENIIDESGMPKERFSAEFPKEGPSILRIQQVVRGDSAAYFCASSPTAGTGTGPNYGYTFGSGTRLTVV.

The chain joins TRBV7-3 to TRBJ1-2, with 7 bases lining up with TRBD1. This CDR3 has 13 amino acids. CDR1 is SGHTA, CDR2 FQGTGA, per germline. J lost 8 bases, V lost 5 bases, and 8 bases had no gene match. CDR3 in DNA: TGTGCCAGCAGCCCAGGGGGGGCGGAGGGCTACACCTTC. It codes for CASSPGGAEGYTF.

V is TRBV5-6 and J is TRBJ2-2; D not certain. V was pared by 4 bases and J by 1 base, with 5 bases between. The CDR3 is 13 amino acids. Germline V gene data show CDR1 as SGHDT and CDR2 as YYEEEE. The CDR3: CASSPWNTGELFF. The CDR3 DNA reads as TGTGCCAGCAGCCCTTGGAACACCGGGGAGCTGTTTTTT.

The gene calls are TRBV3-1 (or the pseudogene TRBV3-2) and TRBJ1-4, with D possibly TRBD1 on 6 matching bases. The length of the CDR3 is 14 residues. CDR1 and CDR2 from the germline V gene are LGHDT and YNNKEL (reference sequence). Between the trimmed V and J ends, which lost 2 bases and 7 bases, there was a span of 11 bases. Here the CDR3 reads CASSQRGPGEKLFF. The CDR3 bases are TGTGCCAGCAGCCAACGGGGGCCGGGTGAAAAACTGTTTTTT.

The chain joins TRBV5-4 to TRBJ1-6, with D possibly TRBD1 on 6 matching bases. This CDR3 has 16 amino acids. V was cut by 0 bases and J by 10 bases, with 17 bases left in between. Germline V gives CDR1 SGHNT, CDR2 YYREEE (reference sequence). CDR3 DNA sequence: TGTGCCAGCAGCTTGGCTCCAGGGGACTTCGGATCACCCCTCCACTTT. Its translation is CASSLAPGDFGSPLHF.

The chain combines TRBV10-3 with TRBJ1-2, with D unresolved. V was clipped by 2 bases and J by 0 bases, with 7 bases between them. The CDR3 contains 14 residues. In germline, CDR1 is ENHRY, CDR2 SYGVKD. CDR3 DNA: TGTGCCATCAGTGAGAGAGGAGCTAACTATGGCTACACCTTC. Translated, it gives CAISERGANYGYTF.